This entry concerns a single T cell receptor (beta chain). The sample is drawn from a study of shared clonotypes between healthy human individuals. Whole-study context: The study used three CD4 naive, three CD4 memory, two CD8 naive and one CD8 memory plate per donor.

The ends were cut back, 0 bases at V and 0 bases at J, with 22 bases in the middle. Per the germline V gene, CDR1 is SGDLS and CDR2 is YYNGEE. The CDR3 is 21 residues long. Every immunoSEQ plate was one replicate of a subset's evenly spread DNA. Source study methods: ImmunoSEQ yielded junction-only sequences lacking quality scores, so filtering differed. TCRdb's table, derived via immunoSEQ multiplex PCR, lists solely in-frame clones and lacks some. Clone size and the V and J calls come from that table; the DNA yielded D and trimming. The top ten clones hold around 0.11% of a sample with 550,000 to 750,000 clones, roughly 96% of them seen once. Naive-designated CD8 cells lacked CD45RO, were positively enriched for CCR7, and omitted terminally differentiated effector memory CD45RA+ cells.

The receptor comes from a young woman in good health. V usage is TRBV9 and J usage is TRBJ1-6; weak D call: TRBD1 (6 bases). The sequenced sample consisted of naive CD8+ T cells sorted from blood. In DNA form, the CDR3 reads TGTGCCAGCAGCGTAGGTGATTTGAGGACAGTCCTGAGCTCCTATAATTCACCCCTCCACTTT. Its translation is CASSVGDLRTVLSSYNSPLHF.